This T cell receptor (beta chain) was profiled in a study of T cell changes during pregnancy in multiple sclerosis. Measured with immunoSEQ multiplex PCR; TCRdb has only the in-frame clones, and not every one. The table shows around 62,000 clones, with around 90% occurring only once. Germline V gene data show CDR1 as MNHEY and CDR2 as SVGAGI. The CDR3 totals 13 residues. V was cut by 6 bases and J by 2 bases, with 11 bases left in between. The sample was CD4+ T cells from peripheral blood mononuclear cells, taken in the first trimester of pregnancy. This clonotype originated in a female donor with multiple sclerosis, enrolled in a pregnancy study. This chain uses TRBV6-5 with TRBJ2-7; D gene unclear. CDR3 in amino acids: CASRKVGTYEQYF. CDR3 DNA sequence: TGTGCCAGCAGAAAGGTGGGCACCTACGAGCAGTACTTC.